This T cell receptor beta chain is drawn from a study of regulatory T cells in long-lasting Graves disease. Trimming pared 7 bases from V and 6 bases from J, leaving 15 bases between. This CDR3 has 13 amino acids. Time point defined: newly diagnosed GD, antithyroid drugs for less than 3 months. PBMCs provided the RNA from which the TCR library was made. This clonotype was recorded many times. In building TCR beta libraries, iRepertoire HTBI primers were used together with Arm-PCR of CDR3 regions. TCRdb reprocessed the multiplex PCR reads via MiXCR and lists one record per CDR3 protein. The profile shows around 500,000 distinct CDR3 sequences, around 16% of them singletons. The same sample was also used in a study of T cells in Graves' hyperthyroidism and ophthalmopathy.

The chain is built from TRBV12-3 or TRBV12-4 and TRBJ1-2, with TRBD1 as a possible D gene (5 bases). This receptor was identified in a woman aged 40-60 years with Graves disease. The source material was peripheral blood mononuclear cells (PBMCs), sampled at new diagnosis, from a patient treated with antithyroid drugs. The CDR3 here is CASTGGQWDGYTF. The CDR3, as DNA: TGTGCCAGCACCGGGGGTCAATGGGATGGCTACACCTTC.